The 21 T cell receptor beta chains listed next were all sequenced from one sample in a study of T-cell memory formation after mild COVID-19. In TCRdb, the 5' RACE reads were re-called with MiXCR into one record per CDR3 protein. The sample lists over 500,000 distinct CDR3 sequences; 17% were seen once. The sample consisted of PBMCs or a T cell subset sorted from them (not recorded which). These receptors were obtained from an adult woman who had mild COVID-19 (a few samples of this study predate the infection). Cell type and time point are not known.

This clonotype turned up a few times. The chain employs TRBV19 and TRBJ2-3; 9 bases line up with TRBD1. This CDR3 has 15 amino acids. Trimming cost V 7 bases and J 1 base; bases outside gene matches: 6. Germline CDR1 reads LNHDA; CDR2 reads SQIVND (reference sequence). CDR3 loop: CASKPQGAGTDTQYF. CDR3 sequence (DNA): TGTGCCAGTAAGCCACAGGGGGCAGGCACAGATACGCAGTATTTT.

This clonotype was observed a few times. J is TRBJ1-3 and V is TRBV30; possible D gene TRBD1, 5 bases. Germline V CDR1 and CDR2: GTSNPN, SVGIG (reference sequence). V dropped 2 bases and J dropped 7 bases, with 18 bases sitting between them. The CDR3 contains 15 residues. Here the CDR3 reads CAWSSGAAPANTIYF. The DNA of the CDR3 is TGTGCCTGGAGTTCCGGGGCCGCCCCGGCCAACACCATATATTTT. The variable domain in full, with the rest retrieved from reference TRBV30 and TRBJ1-3, is SQTIHQWPATLVQPVGSPLSLECTVEGTSNPNLYWYRQAAGRGLQLLFYSVGIGQISSEVPQNLSASRPQDRQFILSSKKLLLSDSGFYLCAWSSGAAPANTIYFGEGSWLTVV.

The genes are TRBV24-1 and TRBJ1-2; D not resolved. Trimming shortened V by 5 bases and J by 4 bases, and 7 bases separated the two germline ends. The CDR3 loop spans 12 amino acids. Germline V lookup: CDR1 KGHDR, CDR2 SFDVKD. CDR3 region: CATSAGSYGYTF. CDR3 bases: TGTGCCACCAGTGCGGGATCCTATGGCTACACCTTC.

This rearrangement joins TRBV14 to TRBJ2-2; D gene unclear. V was cut by 0 bases and J by 4 bases, with 3 bases left in between. The germline V gene encodes CDR1 SGHDN and CDR2 FVKESK. The CDR3 is made up of 13 amino acids. CDR3 bases: TGTGCCAGCAGCCAAGAAGCCACCGGGGAGCTGTTTTTT. Its protein is CASSQEATGELFF.

This sequence joins TRBV5-1 and TRBJ2-7; TRBD1 aligns across 9 bases. V was pared by 4 bases and J by 5 bases, with 10 bases of the junction left unmatched. The germline V gene encodes CDR1 SGHRS and CDR2 YFSETQ. There are 15 residues in the CDR3. CDR3 sequence: CASSPVWGQGDEQYF. CDR3 coding DNA: TGCGCCAGCAGCCCGGTTTGGGGACAGGGCGACGAGCAGTACTTC.

The CDR3 spells CAWSSPGDGFNQPQHF. CDR3 DNA: TGTGCCTGGAGCTCCCCCGGGGACGGATTCAATCAGCCCCAGCATTTT. The rearrangement joins TRBV30 to TRBJ1-5; D is possibly TRBD1 (5 bases). The CDR3 is 16 residues long. Germline V gives CDR1 GTSNPN, CDR2 SVGIG (reference sequence). The germline V and J ends were trimmed by 3 bases and 3 bases, with 18 bases remaining between them.

The sample holds one count of this clonotype. The V gene is TRBV7-6, the J gene TRBJ2-5, with 8 bases lining up with TRBD2. CDR3 size: 14 residues. The junction had 6 bases not matched to a gene; V was cut back by 5 bases and J by 4 bases. Germline CDR1 and CDR2: SGHVS and FNYEAQ. The CDR3 here is CASSQTAGGETQYF. In DNA, the CDR3 is TGTGCCAGCAGCCAAACGGCGGGGGGAGAGACCCAGTACTTC.

There are many counts of this clonotype. J is TRBJ2-1 and V is TRBV27; D is undetermined. CDR3 length: 15 residues. Germline V gene lookup returns CDR1 MNHEY and CDR2 SMNVEV (reference sequence). Trimming took off 3 bases at V and 0 bases at J, with 9 bases between the two ends. As DNA, the CDR3 is TGTGCCAGCAGTTTGGTGTATAGCTCCTACAATGAGCAGTTCTTC. Encoded protein: CASSLVYSSYNEQFF.

This clonotype showed up just a few times. The chain employs TRBV6-1 and TRBJ1-5, with D possibly TRBD1 on 6 matching bases. The germline V gene has CDR1 MNHNS and CDR2 SASEGT. The CDR3 is made up of 18 amino acids. V gave up 6 bases and J gave up 1 base, with 22 bases separating them. CDR3 coding DNA: TGTGCCAGCAGCCCCGGGACCCAGGGGACTCTGAGCAATCAGCCCCAGCATTTT. It encodes CASSPGTQGTLSNQPQHF.

The chain combines TRBV12-3 or TRBV12-4 with TRBJ2-1, with 9 bases aligning to TRBD1. Unmatched junction bases numbered 9, after V lost 7 bases and J lost 8 bases. This CDR3 is built from 14 residues. The CDR3 loop reads CASTLDRGNHEQFF. The CDR3 nucleotides are TGTGCCAGCACCTTGGACAGGGGTAATCATGAGCAGTTCTTC.

This clonotype was seen more than once but under ten times. The chain combines TRBV27 with TRBJ1-4, with D hard to call. The ends were cut back, 6 bases at V and 5 bases at J, with 13 bases in the middle. The CDR3 is 14 amino acids. Germline CDR1 reads MNHEY; CDR2 reads SMNVEV (reference sequence). The CDR3 bases are TGTGCCAGCAGACTACACGGGCGCAATGAAAAACTGTTTTTT. As protein: CASRLHGRNEKLFF.

This clonotype was seen more than once but under ten times. The J gene is TRBJ1-6, the V gene TRBV5-1; 7 nucleotides line up with TRBD1. Trimming at V came to 4 bases and at J to 7 bases, leaving 5 bases not matched to a gene. CDR3 length: 14 residues. Germline CDR1 is SGHRS and CDR2 is YFSETQ. The CDR3 sequence is CASSQGQLNSPLHF. Here the CDR3 DNA reads TGCGCCAGCAGCCAGGGACAGTTAAATTCACCCCTCCACTTT.

This rearrangement joins TRBV5-1 to TRBJ2-7, with a possible D match to TRBD2 (7 bases). Trimming stripped 0 bases from V and 5 bases from J, with 12 bases between. The V gene's germline CDR1 is SGHRS and CDR2 YFSETQ. The CDR3 is made up of 14 amino acids. The CDR3 DNA is TGCGCCAGCAGCTTGGTTGGCGGGGGCCACGAGCAGTACTTC. Residues: CASSLVGGGHEQYF.

The rearrangement uses TRBV2 and TRBJ1-1; D is unclear. CDR3 length: 15 amino acids. V lost 3 bases to trimming and J lost 3 bases, with 14 bases between them. Germline loops: CDR1 SNHLY, CDR2 FYNNEI. The CDR3 reads CASSDGMGVDTEAFF. CDR3 in DNA: TGTGCCAGCAGTGATGGTATGGGTGTGGACACTGAAGCTTTCTTT.

V usage is TRBV11-3 and J usage is TRBJ1-5, with unresolved D. V was pared by 5 bases and J by 0 bases, with 17 bases between. The germline CDR1 and CDR2 sequences are SGHNT and YENEEA. The CDR3 spans 17 residues. CDR3 residues: CASSIPRYGSSNQPQHF. As DNA, the CDR3 is TGTGCCAGCAGCATACCGCGTTATGGTTCTAGCAATCAGCCCCAGCATTTT.

This clonotype was observed a few times. V is TRBV5-1 and J is TRBJ2-1; perhaps TRBD1 as D (6 bases). The germline gives CDR1 SGHRS, CDR2 YFSETQ. The CDR3 consists of 17 residues. Trimming took 1 base from V and 0 from J, leaving 14 bases between them. CDR3 amino acids: CASSLLGAPSSYNEQFF. The DNA for the CDR3 is TGCGCCAGCAGCTTGCTGGGGGCCCCTAGCTCCTACAATGAGCAGTTCTTC.

The CDR3 DNA reads as TGTGCCAGCAGCGTCGGACAGGCCGTCTCCTATGGCTACACCTTC. This gives the protein CASSVGQAVSYGYTF. This chain joins TRBV9 and TRBJ1-2; 7 bases are shared with TRBD1. Trimming cost V 2 bases and J 4 bases; bases outside gene matches: 8. Germline CDR1 and CDR2: SGDLS and YYNGEE. The length of the CDR3 is 15 residues.

The J gene is TRBJ2-3, the V gene TRBV29-1; TRBD2 might be the D (5 bases). Germline-derived CDR1 and CDR2 are SQVTM and ANQGSEA. The CDR3 loop spans 13 amino acids. V shed 7 bases and J shed 1 base, with 12 bases lying between them. In DNA form, the CDR3 reads TGCAGCGCCGTAGCGAGGGGCACAGATACGCAGTATTTT. Its protein product is CSAVARGTDTQYF.

Concerning this clonotype: At one boundary the junction diverges from the germline segment, which might be a read error. This chain connects TRBV7-9 to TRBJ2-1; D is undetermined. This CDR3 has 12 amino acids. Germline CDR1 SEHNR, CDR2 FQNEAQ (reference sequence). The CDR3: CASSFSYDEQFF. CDR3 nucleotides: TGTGCCAGCAGCTTCTCCTACGATGAGCAGTTCTTC.

This clonotype turned up a few times. The chain joins TRBV9 to TRBJ2-1, with D perhaps TRBD2 (6 bases). Germline V gene sequence: CDR1 SGDLS, CDR2 YYNGEE. The CDR3 contains 16 residues. V was clipped by 0 bases and J by 2 bases, with 12 bases between them. The CDR3 sequence: CASSVGRDSTYNEQFF. The CDR3, as DNA: TGTGCCAGCAGCGTAGGCAGGGACTCAACCTACAATGAGCAGTTCTTC.

The chain is built from TRBV4-1 and TRBJ1-2, with D possibly matching TRBD1 (5 bases). The germline V gene encodes CDR1 MGHRA and CDR2 YSYEKL. V gave up 0 bases and J gave up 6 bases, with 29 bases separating them. This CDR3 has 20 residues. The CDR3 DNA reads TGCGCCAGCAGCCAAGAGGGGGAGCCGGGACTGAGGTTCCCGAGTAATGGCTACACCTTC. Amino acid sequence: CASSQEGEPGLRFPSNGYTF.